Below, 10 T cell receptor beta chains from the same sample are listed, as sequenced in a study of cytomegalovirus exposure and HLA in healthy donors. The PCR employed 60 Vbeta primers together with 13 Jbeta primers. Assay used: immunoSEQ multiplex PCR; TCRdb lists only in-frame clones, some missing. This listing includes some 150,000 clones. Input material: PBMCs. Receptors originate from a young woman in good health and CMV-seronegative.

V usage is TRBV4-1 and J usage is TRBJ2-1; D unresolved. The CDR3 runs 14 residues. The V gene's germline CDR1 is MGHRA and CDR2 YSYEKL. The V end was cut by 0 bases, the J end by 9 bases, with 12 bases between. The CDR3 nucleotides are TGCGCCAGCAGCCAAGATATCGAGCAAATTGAGCAGTTCTTC. Translated, it gives CASSQDIEQIEQFF.

On this clone itself: This CDR3 is also generated by other DNA sequences in the sample. The J gene is TRBJ2-1, the V gene TRBV7-2, with TRBD2 matching 11 bases. Germline CDR1 and CDR2: SGHTA and FQGNSA. J gave up 4 bases and V 1 base, and 0 bases lay outside the gene matches. The CDR3 covers 15 residues. CDR3 coding DNA: TGTGCCAGCAGCTTAGGGACTAGCGGGTACAATGAGCAGTTCTTC. This gives the protein CASSLGTSGYNEQFF.

V and J are TRBV30 and TRBJ2-1; weak D call: TRBD2 (7 bases). CDR3 length: 16 amino acids. The germline V and J ends were trimmed by 4 bases and 7 bases, with 23 bases remaining between them. Looked up from germline, CDR1 is GTSNPN and CDR2 is SVGIG (reference sequence). The CDR3 here is CAWIPTPGGRLNEQFF. DNA for the CDR3: TGTGCCTGGATCCCGACCCCCGGGGGGCGCCTAAATGAGCAGTTCTTC. Full variable domain (rest looked up from reference TRBV30 and TRBJ2-1): SQTIHQWPATLVQPVGSPLSLECTVEGTSNPNLYWYRQAAGRGLQLLFYSVGIGQISSEVPQNLSASRPQDRQFILSSKKLLLSDSGFYLCAWIPTPGGRLNEQFFGPGTRLTVL.

CDR3 DNA sequence: TGCGCCAGCAGCTTGGAACCGTCACGGGAAGATACGCAGTATTTT. Its protein product is CASSLEPSREDTQYF. The chain employs TRBV5-1 and TRBJ2-3; tentative D call: TRBD2 (5 bases). This CDR3 has 15 amino acids. Trimming stripped 0 bases from V and 5 bases from J, with 13 bases between. Germline-derived CDR1 and CDR2 are SGHRS and YFSETQ.

This chain connects TRBV13 to TRBJ1-1, with TRBD1 identical over 9 bases. Germline V gene sequence: CDR1 PRHDT, CDR2 FYEKMQ (reference sequence). The junction had 8 bases not matched to a gene; V was cut back by 1 base and J by 11 bases. CDR3 length equals 14 residues. CDR3 coding DNA: TGTGCCAGCAGCTTAGAAGGGGGACAGGGTCCGGCTTTCTTT. It is translated as CASSLEGGQGPAFF.

The rearrangement links TRBV4-1 to TRBJ2-3, with D possibly being TRBD1 (6 bases). The CDR3 is 14 amino acids. The V end lost 1 base, the J end lost 4 bases, and 9 bases lay between the germline ends. From germline, CDR1 is MGHRA and CDR2 YSYEKL. The chain's CDR3 is CASSQAAGADTQYF. The CDR3 DNA reads as TGCGCCAGCAGCCAAGCGGCAGGGGCAGATACGCAGTATTTT.

This chain connects TRBV10-3 to TRBJ2-5, with 7 positions matching TRBD1. The CDR3 is made up of 15 amino acids. Germline V gene data show CDR1 as ENHRY and CDR2 as SYGVKD. After removal of 3 bases from V and 3 bases from J, the junction contained 7 bases not matched to a gene. CDR3 loop: CAISESDRREETQYF. CDR3 nucleotides: TGTGCCATCAGTGAATCGGACAGGCGAGAAGAGACCCAGTACTTC.

The rearrangement uses TRBV19 and TRBJ2-5; D is possibly TRBD2 (5 bases). CDR3 length: 13 residues. V lost 10 bases to trimming and J lost 7 bases, with 19 bases between them. CDR1 and CDR2 from the germline V gene are LNHDA and SQIVND (reference sequence). CDR3 in amino acids: CATTTDSGGTQYF. The CDR3, as DNA: TGTGCCACCACGACGGACTCGGGTGGGACCCAGTACTTC.

The DNA of the CDR3 is TGTGCCAGTAGCTTTTCTATAGCGGGAGGAAGCACAGATACGCAGTATTTT. Protein sequence: CASSFSIAGGSTDTQYF. The chain uses TRBV19 and TRBJ2-3; 10 bases map to TRBD2. Germline-derived CDR1 and CDR2 are LNHDA and SQIVND (reference sequence). The V gene end was trimmed by 6 bases and the J gene end by 0 bases; junction bases not matched to a gene: 9. The CDR3 spans 17 residues. The complete variable domain, with remaining parts taken from reference TRBV19 and TRBJ2-3, reads DGGITQSPKYLFRKEGQNVTLSCEQNLNHDAMYWYRQDPGQGLRLIYYSQIVNDFQKGDIAEGYSVSREKKESFPLTVTSAQKNPTAFYLCASSFSIAGGSTDTQYFGPGTRLTVL.

This chain connects TRBV19 to TRBJ2-5; D might be TRBD1 (5 bases). The length of the CDR3 is 15 residues. The V end lost 1 base, the J end lost 3 bases, and 12 bases lay between the germline ends. Germline V gene lookup returns CDR1 LNHDA and CDR2 SQIVND (reference sequence). The CDR3 DNA reads as TGTGCCAGTAGTATAGGCCCAGGGTTAAAAGAGACCCAGTACTTC. It yields the protein CASSIGPGLKETQYF.